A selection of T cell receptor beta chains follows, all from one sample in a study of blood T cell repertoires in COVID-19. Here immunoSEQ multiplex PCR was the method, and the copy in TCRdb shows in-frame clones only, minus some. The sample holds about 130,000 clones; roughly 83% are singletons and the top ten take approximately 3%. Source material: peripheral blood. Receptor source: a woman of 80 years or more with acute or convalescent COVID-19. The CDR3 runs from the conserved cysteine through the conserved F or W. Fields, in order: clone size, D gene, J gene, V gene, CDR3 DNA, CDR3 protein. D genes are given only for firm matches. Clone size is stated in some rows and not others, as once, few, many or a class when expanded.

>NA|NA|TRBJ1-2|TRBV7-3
TGTGCCAGCAGCCCCAACTTTGGAGGGATAGATGGCTACACCTTC
CASSPNFGGIDGYTF
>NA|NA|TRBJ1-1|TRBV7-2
TGTGCCAGCAGCTTAGCCAGAGGGAACACTGAAGCTTTCTTT
CASSLARGNTEAFF
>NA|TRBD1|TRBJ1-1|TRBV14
TGTGCCAGCAGCCCGGACGAGGGGGCCGGCACTGAAGCTTTCTTT
CASSPDEGAGTEAFF
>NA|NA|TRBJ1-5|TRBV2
TGTGCCAGCAGCCAAAACTTTCAGGGCTTCGGTCAGCCCCAGCATTTT
CASSQNFQGFGQPQHF
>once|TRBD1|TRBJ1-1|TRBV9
TGTGCCAGCAGCGCGACAGGGTACACTGAAGCTTTCTTT
CASSATGYTEAFF
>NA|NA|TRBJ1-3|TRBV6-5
TGTGCCAGCAGTTACTCAGGACACAACTCTGGAAACACCATATATTTT
CASSYSGHNSGNTIYF
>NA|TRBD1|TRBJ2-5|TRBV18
TGTGCCAGCTCACCAAGAGGGGGCCGACAAGAGACCCAGTACTTC
CASSPRGGRQETQYF
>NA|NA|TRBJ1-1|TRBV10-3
TGTGCCATCAGTGAGAGTGGGGGAGGGCGAGAAGCTTTCTTT
CAISESGGGREAFF
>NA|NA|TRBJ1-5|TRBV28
TGTGCCAGCAGGCCCAGACAAGACAATCAGCCCCAGCATTTT
CASRPRQDNQPQHF
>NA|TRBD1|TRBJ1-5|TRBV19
TGTGCCAGTAGCCACCTAGACAGGGGGCGCGGTCAGCCCCAGCATTTT
CASSHLDRGRGQPQHF
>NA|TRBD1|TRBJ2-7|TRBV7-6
TGTGCCAGCAGCCCGGCGGGGACAGGGCCCTACGAGCAGTACTTC
CASSPAGTGPYEQYF
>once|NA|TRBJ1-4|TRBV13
TGTGCCAGCAGCCTCAGGGGATCAATCGAAAAACTGTTTTTT
CASSLRGSIEKLFF
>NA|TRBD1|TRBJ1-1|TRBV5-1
TGCGCCAGCAACAGGGGGCAAGGGGAAAACACTGAAGCTTTCTTT
CASNRGQGENTEAFF
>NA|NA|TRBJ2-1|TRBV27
TGTGCCAGCAGTCCCCGGCGGGGGCTTGGGTATGAGCAGTTCTTC
CASSPRRGLGYEQFF
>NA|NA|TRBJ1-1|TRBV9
TGTGCCAGCAGCGTAGCTGGCGGGGTAGGCACTGAAGCTTTCTTT
CASSVAGGVGTEAFF
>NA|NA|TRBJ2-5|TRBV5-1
TGCGCCAGCAGCTTGAACTCGCCGGGGGAGACCCAGTACTTC
CASSLNSPGETQYF
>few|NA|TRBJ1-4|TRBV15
TGTGCCACCAGCAGAGATTCTGGGCGGGGTGCAACTAATGAAAAACTGTTTTTT
CATSRDSGRGATNEKLFF
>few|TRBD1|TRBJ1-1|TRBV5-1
TGCGCCAGCAGCTTGAGGACAGGGGGAATGAACACTGAAGCTTTCTTT
CASSLRTGGMNTEAFF
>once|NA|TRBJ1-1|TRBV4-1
TGCGCCAGCAGCCAAGGGGTAGCGAACACTGAAGCTTTCTTT
CASSQGVANTEAFF
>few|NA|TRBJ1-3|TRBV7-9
TGTGCCAGCAGCCTTGGGGGGAACGGAAACACCATATATTTT
CASSLGGNGNTIYF
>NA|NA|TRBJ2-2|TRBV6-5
TGTGCCAGCGGAAGCTGGACAGCGAACACCGGGGAGCTGTTTTTT
CASGSWTANTGELFF
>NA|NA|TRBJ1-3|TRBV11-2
TGTGCCAGCAGCTTAGGCGTATCCGGAAACACCATATATTTT
CASSLGVSGNTIYF
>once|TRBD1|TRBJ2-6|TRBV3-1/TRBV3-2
TGTGCCAGCAGCCGCCGGAACGGTAACAGGGGGCCCAACTCTGGGGCCAACGTCCTGACTTTC
CASSRRNGNRGPNSGANVLTF
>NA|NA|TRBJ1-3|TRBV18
TGTGCCAGCTCACCGAGGACAGAGAGCTCTGGAAACACCATATATTTT
CASSPRTESSGNTIYF
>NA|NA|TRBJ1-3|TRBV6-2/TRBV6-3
TGTGCCAGCAGCTACTGGGAATTCGGGAGAACTGGAAACACCATATATTTT
CASSYWEFGRTGNTIYF
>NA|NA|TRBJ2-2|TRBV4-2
TGTGCCAGCAGCCAGGAACCGGGACTTAACACCGGGGAGCTGTTTTTT
CASSQEPGLNTGELFF
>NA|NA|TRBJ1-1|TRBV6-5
TGTGCCAGCTCTTGGAGCGTGGGCACTGAAGCTTTCTTT
CASSWSVGTEAFF
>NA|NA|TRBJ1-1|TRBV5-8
TGTGCCAGCAGGGCTAACACTGAAGCTTTCTTT
CASRANTEAFF
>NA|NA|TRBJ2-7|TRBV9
TGTGCCAGCAGCTCCCAACGTCAGGAAGCTAAGGACTACGAGCAGTACTTC
CASSSQRQEAKDYEQYF
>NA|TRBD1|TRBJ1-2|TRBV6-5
TGTGCCAGCAGTTACGGACAGGCATGGGGCTACACCTTC
CASSYGQAWGYTF
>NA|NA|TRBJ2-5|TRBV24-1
TGTGCCACCAGTCAGGGTGGGCCTCAAGAGACCCAGTACTTC
CATSQGGPQETQYF
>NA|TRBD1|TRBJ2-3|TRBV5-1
TGCGCCAGCACTCCGGGACAGGGCGGAGATACGCAGTATTTT
CASTPGQGGDTQYF
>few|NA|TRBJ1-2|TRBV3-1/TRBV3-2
TGTGCCAGCAGCCAAGAGACAGGACTTAACTATGGCTACACCTTC
CASSQETGLNYGYTF
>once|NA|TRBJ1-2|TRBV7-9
TGTGCCAGCAGCTTAGATGTTGAGAACTATGGCTACACCTTC
CASSLDVENYGYTF
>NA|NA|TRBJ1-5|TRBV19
TGTGCCAGTAGTATAGGGCAGGGGCGCGTTCAGCCCCAGCATTTT
CASSIGQGRVQPQHF